This T cell receptor (beta chain) was obtained from a study of OX40 agonist ivuxolimab in advanced cancers. This clone was detected a few times. Its specificity is unknown. The V end was cut by 4 bases, the J end by 12 bases, with 15 bases between. Germline V lookup: CDR1 SEHNR, CDR2 FQNEAQ (reference sequence). This CDR3 contains 13 residues. The protocol was immunoSEQ multiplex PCR, while the TCRdb copy is restricted to in-frame clones and leaves out a portion. The sample holds 30,000 to 35,000 clones, around four fifths seen once. Study-wide findings and caveats: The CD4+ and CD8+ T cells in the blood had expanded clonally by week 6 at 0.1 to 3.0 mg/kg. Some patients without response likewise showed low normalized clonal expansion.

This rearrangement joins TRBV7-9 to TRBJ1-4; D gene ambiguous. Sequenced material: CD4+ or CD8+ T cells sorted from blood, taken in a trial of the OX40 agonist ivuxolimab. The receptor's source is an adult with an advanced solid tumor such as melanoma, head and neck, liver or kidney cancer. The CDR3 is CASSSTSDEELFF. The CDR3 region has the DNA TGTGCCAGCAGCTCTACCTCCGATGAGGAACTGTTTTTT. The whole variable domain, filled in from reference TRBV7-9 and TRBJ1-4, reads DTGVSQNPRHKITKRGQNVTFRCDPISEHNRLYWYRQTLGQGPEFLTYFQNEAQLEKSRLLSDRFSAERPKGSFSTLEIQRTEQGDSAMYLCASSSTSDEELFFGSGTQLSVL.